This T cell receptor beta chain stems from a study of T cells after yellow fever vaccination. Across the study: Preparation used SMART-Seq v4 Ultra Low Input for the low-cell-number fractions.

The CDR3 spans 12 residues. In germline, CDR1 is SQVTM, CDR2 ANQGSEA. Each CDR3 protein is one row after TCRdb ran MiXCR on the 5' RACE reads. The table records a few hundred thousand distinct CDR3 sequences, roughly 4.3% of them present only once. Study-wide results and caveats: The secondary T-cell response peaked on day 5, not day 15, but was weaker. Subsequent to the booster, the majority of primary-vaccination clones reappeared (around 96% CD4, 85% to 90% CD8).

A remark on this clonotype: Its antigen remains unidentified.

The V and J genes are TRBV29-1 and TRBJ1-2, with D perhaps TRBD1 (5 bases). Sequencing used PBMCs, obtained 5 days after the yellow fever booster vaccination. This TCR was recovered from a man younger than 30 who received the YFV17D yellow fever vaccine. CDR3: CIVVGGDYGYTF. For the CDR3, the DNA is TGCATCGTGGTGGGGGGGGACTATGGCTACACCTTC.